This record concerns one T cell receptor (beta chain) sequence. Its cognate antigen is unknown. This sample is drawn from a study of blood T cells in healthy people across ages. The CDR3 covers 17 residues. Per germline, CDR1 LGHDT and CDR2 YNNKEL (reference sequence). Trimming left V 9 bases short and J 1 base short, with 24 bases between. Using a J-beta primer mix together with a sample-barcoded 5' primer, a second PCR was run for roughly 6 to 11 cycles. MiXCR, run by TCRdb on the 5' RACE reads, gives a single entry per CDR3 protein. The sample has about 680,000 distinct CDR3 sequences; 45% to 50% are singletons. The study's findings and limits: While age rose, TCR beta diversity per million T cells dropped in a roughly linear way.

The receptor was isolated from a woman aged 55-69 years in good health. The sample comprised blood. The chain uses TRBV3-1 and TRBJ2-5; a weak D match, TRBD1 (5 bases). CDR3 in amino acids: CASHLPSITGAQETQYF. CDR3 bases: TGTGCCAGTCACCTCCCCTCAATCACAGGTGCCCAAGAGACCCAGTACTTC.